Listed below are T cell receptor beta chains from one sample, sequenced in a study of T cell changes during pregnancy in multiple sclerosis. Sequencing was performed with immunoSEQ multiplex PCR; in TCRdb, only in-frame clones are kept and a portion is missing. Of more than 85,000 clones in the sample, 90% to 95% were seen once. The sequenced sample was peripheral blood, obtained before pregnancy. The source is a female donor with multiple sclerosis, enrolled in a pregnancy study. Both conserved end residues are part of each CDR3. Fields, in order: V gene, J gene, CDR3 length, clone size, D gene, CDR3 DNA, CDR3 protein. D genes are given only for firm matches. Some rows mark clone size as missing; the rest say once, few, many or name a class of expanded clone.

TRBV27	TRBJ2-1	14	.	TRBD1	TGTGCCAGTAAATCGGGACAGGGGGTTCGTGAGCAGTTCTTC	CASKSGQGVREQFF
TRBV4-2	TRBJ2-7	13	.	.	TGTGCCAGCAGCCAGGGCGGACTCCGCGAGCAGTACTTC	CASSQGGLREQYF
TRBV19	TRBJ1-1	13	.	TRBD1	TGTGCCAGTAGTATCGACAGGGGTTCTGAAGCTTTCTTT	CASSIDRGSEAFF
TRBV27	TRBJ2-7	13	.	.	TGTGCCAGCACAACGATTCCGGGTTACGAGCAGTACTTC	CASTTIPGYEQYF
TRBV19	TRBJ1-2	15	.	TRBD1	TGTGCCAGTAGTCCAGGGACAGGGGGCCTCTATGGCTACACCTTC	CASSPGTGGLYGYTF
TRBV30	TRBJ2-7	13	.	.	TGTGCCTGGAGTGTTTCAGGATTCTACGAGCAGTACTTC	CAWSVSGFYEQYF
TRBV30	TRBJ1-1	13	.	.	TGTGCCTGGGCAGGGGTAGGGAACACTGAAGCTTTCTTT	CAWAGVGNTEAFF
TRBV19	TRBJ1-2	13	.	TRBD1	TGTGCCAGTAGTCCCCGGACAGGGTATGGCTACACCTTC	CASSPRTGYGYTF
TRBV14	TRBJ2-3	17	.	.	TGTGCCAGCAGCCAACGTGGACAGTCCTTTTACACAGATACGCAGTATTTT	CASSQRGQSFYTDTQYF
TRBV9	TRBJ2-1	17	.	TRBD2	TGTGCCAGCAGCGTAGATACTAGCGGGACCTTGCTAGATGAGCAGTTCTTC	CASSVDTSGTLLDEQFF
TRBV7-9	TRBJ2-5	12	once	.	TGTGCCAGCAGCCAAGGGACTGTGCCCCAGTACTTC	CASSQGTVPQYF
TRBV29-1	TRBJ2-1	12	once	TRBD1	TGCACCGGGACAGGGTTTTTCAATGAGCAGTTCTTC	CTGTGFFNEQFF
TRBV25-1	TRBJ2-7	16	.	.	TGTGCCAGCAGTGACGAAGACAGGCCTTTACCCTACGAGCAGTACTTC	CASSDEDRPLPYEQYF
TRBV7-8	TRBJ2-6	18	.	TRBD2	TGTGCCAGCAGCGAGGGACTAGCGGTTTACTCTGGGGCCAACGTCCTGACTTTC	CASSEGLAVYSGANVLTF
TRBV6-1	TRBJ2-7	15	once	TRBD2	TGTGCCAGCAGTGAACCTAGGACTAGCGGGAGGGCCGAGTACTTC	CASSEPRTSGRAEYF
TRBV5-1	TRBJ1-1	15	.	TRBD1	TGCGCCAGCAGCCGGCAGACAGGGCAAGGGACTGAAGCTTTCTTT	CASSRQTGQGTEAFF
TRBV19	TRBJ1-2	16	.	TRBD1	TGTGCCAGTAGTATAGCCTCGGGACAGGGTAACTATGGCTACACCTTC	CASSIASGQGNYGYTF
TRBV5-1	TRBJ2-7	14	.	TRBD2	TGCGCCAGCAGCTATACGGCGGGAGAGGTCGAGCAGTACTTC	CASSYTAGEVEQYF
TRBV6-5	TRBJ1-1	10	.	.	TGTGCCAGCAGTCAGGGGATAGCTTTCTTT	CASSQGIAFF
TRBV7-2	TRBJ2-7	14	many	TRBD1	TGTGCCAGCAGCTTCGGGACAGGATTCTACGAGCAGTACTTC	CASSFGTGFYEQYF
TRBV5-6	TRBJ1-6	16	.	TRBD1	TGTGCCAGCAGCTCGGCGGACAGGGCAATACGTTCACCCCTCCACTTT	CASSSADRAIRSPLHF
TRBV7-8	TRBJ1-5	16	.	TRBD1	TGTGCCAGCAGCGATGGACAGGGTATAAGCAATCAGCCCCAGCATTTT	CASSDGQGISNQPQHF
TRBV6-1	TRBJ1-1	15	.	TRBD1	TGTGCCAGCAGGGGACAGGGGGTAAAGAACACTGAAGCTTTCTTT	CASRGQGVKNTEAFF
TRBV7-9	TRBJ1-1	15	.	TRBD1	TGTGCCAGCAGCTCCCTACAGGGGATGGGAAGTGAAGCTTTCTTT	CASSSLQGMGSEAFF
TRBV19	TRBJ2-2	14	.	.	TGTGCCAGTAGGGGGGCGCCTGCAACCGGGGAGCTGTTTTTT	CASRGAPATGELFF
TRBV2	TRBJ2-7	12	.	TRBD1	TGTGCCAGCCTCGACAGGGGGTACGAGCAGTACTTC	CASLDRGYEQYF
TRBV28	TRBJ1-2	13	once	TRBD1	TGTGCCAGCACCCTGGACAGGAACTATGGCTACACCTTC	CASTLDRNYGYTF
TRBV14	TRBJ2-1	14	.	.	TGTGCCAGCAGCCAAGGTCGCCTAGGGGGTGAGCAGTTCTTC	CASSQGRLGGEQFF
TRBV7-9	TRBJ2-6	17	once	TRBD2	TGTGCCAGCAGCCTGACTAGCGGGAGATTTGGGGCCAACGTCCTGACTTTC	CASSLTSGRFGANVLTF
TRBV27	TRBJ2-3	15	.	TRBD2	TGTGCCAGCAGTCCCCGGACTAGCGGGAGAGATACGCAGTATTTT	CASSPRTSGRDTQYF
TRBV7-2	TRBJ2-5	17	.	TRBD1	TGTGCCAGCAGCTTAGTATCCACAGGGGGCGGTCAAGAGACCCAGTACTTC	CASSLVSTGGGQETQYF
TRBV5-1	TRBJ2-5	14	.	.	TGCGCCAGCAGCTTGGGGGCAGGGGAAGAGACCCAGTACTTC	CASSLGAGEETQYF
TRBV9	TRBJ2-3	17	few	TRBD2	TGTGCCAGCAGCGTAGGGATAACGGGAGGTGAATCAGATACGCAGTATTTT	CASSVGITGGESDTQYF
TRBV4-1	TRBJ2-3	16	.	.	TGCGCCAGCAGCCAACTCGGCCCGACTAGCACAGATACGCAGTATTTT	CASSQLGPTSTDTQYF
TRBV5-1	TRBJ2-3	14	once	.	TGCGCCAGCAGCTTGGAGAGTAGCGCAGATACGCAGTATTTT	CASSLESSADTQYF
TRBV6-6	TRBJ1-2	12	.	.	TGTGCCAGCAGTTACCGGACAGACGGCTACACCTTC	CASSYRTDGYTF